Shown below are 29 T cell receptor beta chains from a single sample sequenced in a study of shared clonotypes between healthy human individuals. Libraries were prepared by immunoSEQ multiplex PCR; TCRdb keeps only in-frame clonotypes and omits some of them. The sample lists some 500,000 clones; roughly 80% were seen once. Source material: PBMCs. The receptors originated from a woman in her thirties or forties in good health. Some clones in this sample may be carry-over from other donors' samples.

As concerns this clone: As the CDR3 is not closed by the conserved phenylalanine or tryptophan, this likely results from a read error. The rearrangement joins TRBV27 to TRBJ1-5, with 7 bases lining up with TRBD1. Germline V gene data show CDR1 as MNHEY and CDR2 as SMNVEV (reference sequence). After removal of 6 bases from V and 3 bases from J, the junction contained 8 bases not matched to a gene. This CDR3 has 15 residues. CDR3 DNA: TGTGCCAGCAGGGTTGACAGGGCTTACAATCAGCCCCAGCATCTT. Translating it yields CASRVDRAYNQPQHL.

This clone was seen only a few times. One end of the junction does not line up with germline, which may come from a read error. The chain has TRBV6-5 and TRBJ2-5, with D unclear. This CDR3 contains 12 residues. Germline CDR1 is MNHEY and CDR2 is SVGAGI. The CDR3 DNA reads as TGTGCCAGCAGTCAGACCCGAGAGACCCGGTACTTC. The encoded protein is CASSQTRETRYF.

Comment on this clone: Since a far larger clone is one base different, this is likely a read error. The chain recombines TRBV7-2 with TRBJ1-2; the D is unclear. Trimming cost V 5 bases and J 0 bases, with 16 bases left between them. The CDR3 is 16 amino acids. Looked up from germline, CDR1 is SGHTA and CDR2 is FQGNSA. In DNA, the CDR3 is TGTGCCAGCAGCCGCCGTGGGTTGGGTGCTAACTATGGCTACACCTTC. Protein sequence: CASSRRGLGANYGYTF.

The rearrangement uses TRBV6-6 and TRBJ1-2, with D unresolved. Trimming took 0 bases from V and 8 from J, leaving 7 bases between them. The CDR3 spans 12 residues. Germline CDR1 and CDR2: MNHNY and SVGAGI (reference sequence). For the CDR3, the DNA is TGTGCCAGCAGTTACTCAGAGGGCGGCTACACCTTC. It yields the protein CASSYSEGGYTF.

CDR3: CASSLENSYSNQPQHF. The CDR3 bases are TGTGCCAGCAGCTTAGAGAACAGCTATAGCAATCAGCCCCAGCATTTT. The rearrangement joins TRBV7-8 to TRBJ1-5, with unresolved D. Trimming left V 1 base short and J 0 bases short, with 10 bases between. Per germline, CDR1 SGHVS and CDR2 FQNEAQ. CDR3 length: 16 amino acids.

This chain uses TRBV7-9 with TRBJ2-3; the match to TRBD1 covers 9 bases. Germline V gene lookup returns CDR1 SEHNR and CDR2 FQNEAQ (reference sequence). V shed 5 bases, J shed 3 bases, and the junction held 3 bases outside the gene matches. The CDR3 has 14 amino acids. The DNA of the CDR3 is TGTGCCAGCAGCGTAGGACAGGGGACAGATACGCAGTATTTT. This gives the protein CASSVGQGTDTQYF.

The rearrangement joins TRBV19 to TRBJ2-1, with D possibly matching TRBD2 (5 bases). Trimming removed 0 bases from V and 5 bases from J, with 8 bases in between. CDR1 and CDR2 from the germline V gene are LNHDA and SQIVND (reference sequence). This CDR3 spans 14 amino acids. The CDR3 nucleotides read TGTGCCAGTAGTATAGATCGGGATGACAATGAGCAGTTCTTC. This gives the protein CASSIDRDDNEQFF.

In regard to this clone: This likely traces to a read error, being one base from a far larger clone. The chain links TRBV9 to TRBJ1-5; D uncertain. CDR1 is SGDLS, CDR2 YYNGEE, per germline. This CDR3 spans 14 amino acids. Here the CDR3 DNA reads TGTGCCAGCAACGTAGGTAGCCCCAATCAGCCCCAGCATTTT. Protein: CASNVGSPNQPQHF.

J is TRBJ2-7 and V is TRBV9; D ambiguous. Trimming took off 5 bases at V and 3 bases at J, with 15 bases between the two ends. CDR1 SGDLS and CDR2 YYNGEE come from the germline V gene. The CDR3 totals 14 residues. The CDR3 bases are TGTGCCAGCAGTCCCGGATTGGTCAACTACGAGCAGTACTTC. Amino acids: CASSPGLVNYEQYF.

V and J are TRBV6-5 and TRBJ1-2; TRBD1 aligns across 7 bases. Germline-derived CDR1 and CDR2 are MNHEY and SVGAGI. V lost 6 bases and J lost 5; bases outside the gene matches: 12. This CDR3 is 15 amino acids long. CDR3 DNA: TGTGCCAGCAGCCCGACCAGACAGGGAGGTTATGGCTACACCTTC. As protein: CASSPTRQGGYGYTF.

Of note for this clone: With a far larger clone one base away, a read error is the likely cause. V gene TRBV15 combines with J gene TRBJ1-2; D is undetermined. The length of the CDR3 is 12 residues. V lost 4 bases to trimming and J lost 8 bases, with 11 bases between them. CDR1 and CDR2 (germline): LNHNV, YYDKDF (reference sequence). The CDR3 loop reads CATSTRTVGYTF. In DNA, the CDR3 is TGTGCCACCAGCACCCGGACGGTAGGCTACACCTTC.

The chain joins TRBV14 to TRBJ2-5; D not resolved. Trimming left V 0 bases short and J 5 bases short, with 13 bases between. The CDR3 covers 15 residues. Germline CDR1 reads SGHDN; CDR2 reads FVKESK. The CDR3 loop reads CASSQEMGPGETQYF. The CDR3 nucleotides read TGTGCCAGCAGCCAAGAAATGGGTCCGGGCGAGACCCAGTACTTC.

V usage is TRBV11-2 and J usage is TRBJ1-4; a weak D match, TRBD1 (5 bases). The germline CDR1 and CDR2 sequences are SGHAT and FQNNGV. V was shortened by 5 bases and J by 6 bases, with 16 bases between the two germline ends. There are 15 residues in the CDR3. CDR3 sequence (DNA): TGTGCCAGCAGCGTGAACCGGGGGAGTTATGAAAAACTGTTTTTT. Translation gives CASSVNRGSYEKLFF.

The chain links TRBV15 to TRBJ1-2; 9 nucleotides agree with TRBD1. The J segment lost 6 bases and the V segment lost 8 bases, leaving 10 bases of the junction unmatched. Germline CDR1 LNHNV, CDR2 YYDKDF (reference sequence). CDR3 size: 14 residues. Here the CDR3 DNA reads TGTGCCACCTGGAGGGGGGGACAGGGTCATGGCTACACCTTC. This translates into CATWRGGQGHGYTF.

The count of this clone is one. This clone may be a read error of a much larger clone one base away. This chain uses TRBV18 with TRBJ1-1; 8 bases agree with TRBD1. Germline CDR1 and CDR2: KGHSH and LQKENI. CDR3 length equals 13 residues. Written as DNA, the CDR3 is TGTGCCAGCTCACCGGGGCAGGGGGCTGAAGCTCTCTTT. Encoded protein: CASSPGQGAEALF.

Note on this clone: The likely explanation is a read error, given a far larger clone one base away. The chain recombines TRBV29-1 with TRBJ2-7; TRBD2 might be the D (5 bases). Per the germline V gene, CDR1 is SQVTM and CDR2 is ANQGSEA. Trimming shortened V by 8 bases and J by 6 bases, and 20 bases separated the two germline ends. The CDR3 is made up of 13 amino acids. The CDR3 DNA is TGCAGCTTCCGGGAAGGCCCGCTCGGCGAGCAGTACTTC. Translating gives CSFREGPLGEQYF.

The chain carries TRBV5-1 and TRBJ2-3; no reliable D call. The CDR3 sequence is 14 residues long. V lost 0 bases and J lost 5, with 10 bases in between. The germline CDR1 and CDR2 sequences are SGHRS and YFSETQ. CDR3 sequence (DNA): TGCGCCAGCAGCTTGGACCCGACGGGAGATACGCAGTATTTT. Amino acid sequence: CASSLDPTGDTQYF.

The chain links TRBV11-3 to TRBJ2-7; D not certain. Germline loops: CDR1 SGHNT, CDR2 YENEEA. The CDR3 sequence is 15 residues long. V lost 4 bases, J lost 6 bases, and 19 bases lay in between. The DNA of the CDR3 is TGTGCCAGCAGCTCTGCCAACAAAGGGCTATCCGAGCAGTACTTC. Translating gives CASSSANKGLSEQYF.

The V gene is TRBV6-1, the J gene TRBJ2-3; unclear D gene. This CDR3 spans 11 amino acids. V was pared by 4 bases and J by 5 bases, with 4 bases between. CDR1 is MNHNS, CDR2 SASEGT, per germline. The CDR3 sequence is CASSALDTQYF. CDR3 bases: TGTGCCAGCAGTGCTTTAGATACGCAGTATTTT.

CDR3: CASGTGSASGNTIYF. CDR3 nucleotide sequence: TGTGCCAGCGGTACGGGGTCGGCCTCTGGAAACACCATATATTTT. The chain joins TRBV6-1 to TRBJ1-3; D uncertain. V was shortened by 8 bases and J by 0 bases, with 14 bases between the two germline ends. The CDR3 runs to 15 residues. The germline V gene has CDR1 MNHNS and CDR2 SASEGT.

This sequence joins TRBV6-6 and TRBJ1-2, with TRBD1 as a possible D gene (5 bases). The CDR3 runs to 15 residues. Looked up from germline, CDR1 is MNHNY and CDR2 is SVGAGI (reference sequence). V lost 6 bases, J lost 4 bases, and 18 bases lay in between. The CDR3 bases are TGTGCCAGCAGCACGCTCATACAGGCTAGCTATGGCTACACCTTC. It yields the protein CASSTLIQASYGYTF.

The genes are TRBV7-2 and TRBJ1-5, with D unclear. CDR3 length equals 13 residues. Germline V gene sequence: CDR1 SGHTA, CDR2 FQGNSA. The V end was cut by 3 bases, the J end by 4 bases, with 7 bases between. DNA of the CDR3: TGTGCCAGCAGCTTGACATCGAATCAGCCCCAGCATTTT. It codes for CASSLTSNQPQHF.

This clone has just one count. V gene TRBV7-9 combines with J gene TRBJ2-4; no reliable D call. V was clipped by 5 bases and J by 5 bases, with 16 bases between them. The CDR3 is made up of 15 amino acids. Germline V lookup: CDR1 SEHNR, CDR2 FQNEAQ (reference sequence). CDR3 bases: TGTGCCAGCAGCCGGCGTGGGTCCGGCGAAAACATTCAGTACTTC. Translating it yields CASSRRGSGENIQYF.

In regard to this clone: This likely stems from a read error, as it lies one base from a far larger clone. V and J are TRBV30 and TRBJ2-6; tentative D call: TRBD1 (5 bases). Germline assignment: CDR1 GTSNPN and CDR2 SVGIG (reference sequence). This CDR3 has 13 residues. CDR3 protein: CAWSFGGAIVLTF. The CDR3 DNA is TGTGCCTGGAGTTTTGGTGGGGCCATCGTCCTGACTTTC.

The chain uses TRBV28 and TRBJ2-7; maybe TRBD2 (6 bases). The CDR3 sequence is 15 residues long. Trimming left V 3 bases short and J 1 base short, with 13 bases between. Per germline, CDR1 MDHEN and CDR2 SYDVKM. The DNA for the CDR3 is TGTGCCAGCAGTTTTTCAGGGCGGGATTCCTACGAGCAGTACTTC. Its translation is CASSFSGRDSYEQYF. Combining the CDR3 with reference TRBV28 and TRBJ2-7 gives the whole variable domain DVKVTQSSRYLVKRTGEKVFLECVQDMDHENMFWYRQDPGLGLRLIYFSYDVKMKEKGDIPEGYSVSREKKERFSLILESASTNQTSMYLCASSFSGRDSYEQYFGPGTRLTVT.

This clone was detected once. The J gene is TRBJ1-1, the V gene TRBV18; D remains ambiguous. This CDR3 has 16 amino acids. The germline gives CDR1 KGHSH, CDR2 LQKENI. V dropped 1 base and J dropped 0 bases, with 12 bases sitting between them. The CDR3 spells CASSPREGSMNTEAFF. The CDR3 DNA follows: TGTGCCAGCTCACCACGGGAAGGCAGCATGAACACTGAAGCTTTCTTT.

The chain is built from TRBV7-2 and TRBJ1-5; TRBD1 might be the D (6 bases). The V gene lost 1 base and the J gene lost 5 bases, with 12 bases spanning the gap. This CDR3 spans 15 amino acids. From germline, CDR1 is SGHTA and CDR2 FQGNSA. The CDR3 is CASSLVGGPHQPQHF. CDR3 bases: TGTGCCAGCAGCTTAGTGGGGGGGCCCCATCAGCCCCAGCATTTT.

The chain is built from TRBV30 and TRBJ2-3, with 11 bases that match TRBD1. This CDR3 is built from 13 residues. V was pared by 8 bases and J by 0 bases, with 1 base of the junction left unmatched. Germline assignment: CDR1 GTSNPN and CDR2 SVGIG (reference sequence). CDR3 nucleotide sequence: TGTGCCGGACAGGGGGCGAGCACAGATACGCAGTATTTT. It encodes CAGQGASTDTQYF.

The chain carries TRBV2 and TRBJ1-1; D is ambiguous. The V and J ends lost 3 bases and 1 base respectively, with 6 bases between them. The CDR3 has 13 residues. CDR1 is SNHLY and CDR2 is FYNNEI in the germline V gene. In nucleotides, the CDR3 is TGTGCCAGCAGTGAGCTGGGGAACACTGAAGCTTTCTTT. This encodes CASSELGNTEAFF.